This T cell receptor beta chain is drawn from a study of T cells in Graves' hyperthyroidism and ophthalmopathy. Study context: Prior to any treatment, at the point of initial diagnosis, peripheral blood was collected. Overall study findings and caveats: Ophthalmopathy stood apart from stable hyperthyroidism in a 13 V-J model.

This clonotype was seen more than once but under ten times. Its antigen is undetermined. Germline CDR1 and CDR2: SGHVS and FNYEAQ. Trimming took 1 base from V and 2 from J; bases not matched to a gene: 10. This CDR3 is 20 amino acids long. What was amplified from RNA transcripts were TCR beta CDR3 regions. The HTBI primer set drove a first-round RT-PCR of the TCR CDR3. TCRdb processed the multiplex PCR reads anew with MiXCR; each CDR3 protein has one entry. The table records about 350,000 distinct CDR3 sequences, roughly 15% of them present only once. Uncontrolled infection, other autoimmune disease, pregnancy and lactation each barred patients from inclusion.

The sequencing sample was made of blood. The chain joins TRBV7-6 to TRBJ2-2, with 13 bases aligning to TRBD2. The TCR sequence derives from an older woman with Graves' ophthalmopathy. The CDR3 DNA is TGTGCCAGCAGCTTAGGCAGGGAAGGACTAGCGGGAGTAAACACCGGGGAGCTGTTTTTT. It codes for CASSLGREGLAGVNTGELFF.